This is a list of T cell receptor beta chains from one sample in a study of T cell responses to AZD1222 COVID-19 vaccine. Libraries were prepared by immunoSEQ multiplex PCR; TCRdb keeps only in-frame clonotypes and omits some of them. The table records 120,000 to 150,000 clones, about nine tenths of them present only once. The specimen comprised peripheral blood, sampled on day 0 of MenACWY control vaccination. Receptor source: an adult in good health. Each CDR3 is given with its conserved first and last residue.

v_call: TRBV4-2; j_call: TRBJ2-6; cdr3_aa: CASSQEEGASGANVLTF
v_call: TRBV27; j_call: TRBJ2-2; cdr3_aa: CASSFSGTLNTGELFF
v_call: TRBV7-8; j_call: TRBJ2-7; cdr3_aa: CASSVGRTGSYEQYF
v_call: TRBV10-3; j_call: TRBJ1-5; cdr3_aa: CAITGGLDQPQHF
v_call: TRBV7-8; j_call: TRBJ1-3; cdr3_aa: CASSHFSIGVSGNTIYF
v_call: TRBV5-1; j_call: TRBJ2-5; cdr3_aa: CASSLAGGLWETQYF
v_call: TRBV7-2; j_call: TRBJ1-5; cdr3_aa: CASSSRTGSSNQPQHF
v_call: TRBV14; j_call: TRBJ2-1; cdr3_aa: CASSQENEQFF
v_call: TRBV5-1; j_call: TRBJ1-3; cdr3_aa: CASSPWTVVSGNTIYF
v_call: TRBV6-5; j_call: TRBJ1-6; cdr3_aa: CASRVPGSYNSPLHF
v_call: TRBV28; j_call: TRBJ1-4; cdr3_aa: CASSRGRQGREKLFF
v_call: TRBV5-4; j_call: TRBJ2-4; cdr3_aa: CASSLASAKNIQYF
v_call: TRBV7-2; j_call: TRBJ2-3; cdr3_aa: CASSLLAGGPSTDTQYF
v_call: TRBV6-5; j_call: TRBJ1-2; cdr3_aa: CASSYRGGAPRDGYTF
v_call: TRBV28; j_call: TRBJ1-2; cdr3_aa: CASSLQNYGYTF
v_call: TRBV5-1; j_call: TRBJ2-7; cdr3_aa: CASSLDWDSSYEQYF
v_call: TRBV10-1; j_call: TRBJ2-1; cdr3_aa: CASSAGTSGNHGEQFF
v_call: TRBV19; j_call: TRBJ1-2; cdr3_aa: CASSGTGTVRRGYTF
v_call: TRBV19; j_call: TRBJ1-5; cdr3_aa: CASSILGAGNQPQHF
v_call: TRBV5-1; j_call: TRBJ2-7; cdr3_aa: CASSLLPRDTHPYEQYF
v_call: TRBV5-1; j_call: TRBJ2-5; cdr3_aa: CASSYAPGPQETQYF
v_call: TRBV11-2; j_call: TRBJ2-1; cdr3_aa: CASSLGVNEQFF
v_call: TRBV7-9; j_call: TRBJ1-2; cdr3_aa: CASSLGTVYGYTF
v_call: TRBV11-1; j_call: TRBJ2-1; cdr3_aa: CASSSRRGSDEQFF
v_call: TRBV5-1; j_call: TRBJ2-1; cdr3_aa: CASSTRTGLGNEQFF
v_call: TRBV5-1; j_call: TRBJ2-1; cdr3_aa: CASSFPSGTLNEQFF
v_call: TRBV5-4; j_call: TRBJ1-4; cdr3_aa: CASSHTGGGNEKLFF
v_call: TRBV7-3; j_call: TRBJ2-5; cdr3_aa: CASSPGLVVETQYF
v_call: TRBV5-4; j_call: TRBJ2-1; cdr3_aa: CASSPDSAVGYNEQFF
v_call: TRBV3-1/TRBV3-2; j_call: TRBJ2-7; cdr3_aa: CASSQVGGAPYEQYF
v_call: TRBV7-6; j_call: TRBJ1-1; cdr3_aa: CASSRSPNTEAFF
v_call: TRBV6-1; j_call: TRBJ1-1; cdr3_aa: CASSEGAIEAFF
v_call: TRBV16; j_call: TRBJ1-2; cdr3_aa: CASSQSGTNNYGYTF
v_call: TRBV28; j_call: TRBJ1-3; cdr3_aa: CASSLSTGSSGNTIYF
v_call: TRBV5-1; j_call: TRBJ2-1; cdr3_aa: CASSPRGPGYNEQFF
v_call: TRBV3-1/TRBV3-2; j_call: TRBJ2-3; cdr3_aa: CASSRGADTQYF
v_call: TRBV7-2; j_call: TRBJ1-4; cdr3_aa: CASSPRGSTNEKLFF
v_call: TRBV5-1; j_call: TRBJ1-4; cdr3_aa: CASSLPQGTASNEKLFF
v_call: TRBV29-1; j_call: TRBJ1-1; cdr3_aa: CSVEWGARTEAFF
v_call: TRBV20-1; j_call: TRBJ2-7; cdr3_aa: CSARSSYEQYF
v_call: TRBV6-2/TRBV6-3; j_call: TRBJ1-1; cdr3_aa: CASSYAEGHTEAFF
v_call: TRBV28; j_call: TRBJ1-3; cdr3_aa: CASSLRNTIYF
v_call: TRBV19; j_call: TRBJ1-1; cdr3_aa: CASSLGTIEAFF
v_call: TRBV28; j_call: TRBJ1-1; cdr3_aa: CVVMDTEAFF
v_call: TRBV7-9; j_call: TRBJ1-1; cdr3_aa: CASRTNTEAFF
v_call: TRBV10-2; j_call: TRBJ1-6; cdr3_aa: CASRGQGESSPLHF
v_call: TRBV3-1/TRBV3-2; j_call: TRBJ2-2; cdr3_aa: CASSQMRFTGELFF
v_call: TRBV5-8; j_call: TRBJ1-2; cdr3_aa: CASTWGTGDGYTF
v_call: TRBV15; j_call: TRBJ2-3; cdr3_aa: CATSSRSGGGTDTQYF
v_call: TRBV7-9; j_call: TRBJ2-7; cdr3_aa: CASSPLGPYEQYF
v_call: TRBV11-2; j_call: TRBJ2-7; cdr3_aa: CASSPGGYEQYF
v_call: TRBV30; j_call: TRBJ2-2; cdr3_aa: CAWSQGTSGANTGELFF
v_call: TRBV5-6; j_call: TRBJ2-7; cdr3_aa: CASSFHRGRYEQYF
v_call: TRBV30; j_call: TRBJ2-7; cdr3_aa: CALSVEYEQYF
v_call: TRBV30; j_call: TRBJ1-2; cdr3_aa: CASQGSNYGYTF
v_call: TRBV6-6; j_call: TRBJ1-1; cdr3_aa: CASSYSREIVTEAFF
v_call: TRBV6-4; j_call: TRBJ2-7; cdr3_aa: CASSPIAGIGEQYF
v_call: TRBV28; j_call: TRBJ1-3; cdr3_aa: CASRPTQGTSGNTIYF
v_call: TRBV6-5; j_call: TRBJ1-6; cdr3_aa: CASRTRDSPNSPLHF
v_call: TRBV28; j_call: TRBJ2-1; cdr3_aa: CASSLGGSRDEQFF